These T cell receptor beta chains were read from a single sample in a study of siplizumab effects on memory and regulatory T cells. This table comes from immunoSEQ multiplex PCR, and its TCRdb copy is limited to in-frame clones, with some not included. The data show 94,000 or so clones, more than 95% seen once. Input material: naive CD4+ T cells sorted from blood. The source is a human donor in good health. The CDR3 runs from the conserved cysteine through the conserved F or W. The D gene is left open where the match is weak. The size entry is marked missing in some rows and otherwise reads once, few, many or a size class.

v_gene	d_gene	j_gene	len	abundance	CDR3aa	CDR3nt
TRBV9	TRBD1	TRBJ1-4	15	NA	CASSVRTGVGEKLFF	TGTGCCAGCAGCGTTCGAACAGGGGTGGGTGAAAAACTGTTTTTT
TRBV5-5	TRBD2	TRBJ2-1	16	NA	CASSTGLAVSYNEQFF	TGTGCCAGCAGCACGGGACTAGCGGTTTCCTACAATGAGCAGTTCTTC
TRBV6-6	NA	TRBJ2-1	13	NA	CASTLLSGNEQFF	TGTGCCAGCACACTACTTAGTGGGAATGAGCAGTTCTTC
TRBV7-9	NA	TRBJ1-5	14	NA	CASSFQGSNQPQHF	TGTGCCAGCAGCTTCCAGGGTAGCAATCAGCCCCAGCATTTT
TRBV2	NA	TRBJ1-5	13	NA	CASRREGNQPQHF	TGTGCCAGCAGGAGGGAGGGCAATCAGCCCCAGCATTTT
TRBV4-2	NA	TRBJ2-5	11	once	CASRDRETQYF	TGTGCCAGCAGGGATCGCGAGACCCAGTACTTC
TRBV5-1	TRBD1	TRBJ2-1	13	once	CASSFGTVGLQFF	TGCGCCAGCAGTTTCGGGACAGTAGGGTTGCAGTTCTTC
TRBV5-6	TRBD1	TRBJ2-7	15	NA	CASSPDRLPSYEQYF	TGTGCCAGCAGCCCGGACAGGTTGCCCTCCTACGAGCAGTACTTC
TRBV6-5	TRBD1	TRBJ2-1	13	NA	CASKDRATNEQFF	TGTGCCAGCAAAGACAGGGCCACCAATGAGCAGTTCTTC
TRBV7-9	NA	TRBJ2-6	16	NA	CASSLGAGSGANVLTF	TGTGCCAGCAGCTTAGGTGCAGGCTCTGGGGCCAACGTCCTGACTTTC
TRBV18	TRBD1	TRBJ2-5	15	NA	CASSLGGTGVETQYF	TGTGCCAGCTCGCTTGGAGGGACAGGGGTAGAGACCCAGTACTTC
TRBV7-2	TRBD2	TRBJ2-3	11	NA	CASSLAGGQYF	TGTGCCAGCAGCCTAGCGGGGGGGCAGTATTTT
TRBV12-5	TRBD2	TRBJ2-2	16	NA	CASGARGLAGTGELFF	TGTGCTAGTGGCGCCCGGGGACTAGCGGGCACCGGGGAGCTGTTTTTT
TRBV30	TRBD2	TRBJ2-7	14	NA	CAWSVGGSSYEQYF	TGTGCCTGGAGTGTCGGCGGGAGCTCCTACGAGCAGTACTTC
TRBV28	NA	TRBJ2-3	15	NA	CASSLMGTSTDTQYF	TGTGCCAGCAGTTTGATGGGAACAAGCACAGATACGCAGTATTTT
TRBV5-1	TRBD1	TRBJ1-4	14	NA	CASRQGDPNEKLFF	TGCGCCAGCAGACAGGGGGACCCGAATGAAAAACTGTTTTTT
TRBV6-5	NA	TRBJ1-4	15	NA	CASSYSRQVNEKLFF	TGTGCCAGCAGTTACTCCCGACAGGTTAATGAAAAACTGTTTTTT
TRBV18	NA	TRBJ1-5	16	NA	CASSPNTAYSNQPQHF	TGTGCCAGCTCACCAAATACGGCGTATAGCAATCAGCCCCAGCATTTT
TRBV5-1	TRBD2	TRBJ2-3	17	NA	CASSLGLAGPSTDTQYF	TGCGCCAGCAGCCTCGGACTAGCGGGCCCTAGCACAGATACGCAGTATTTT
TRBV9	NA	TRBJ1-1	13	NA	CASTRMVDTEAFF	TGTGCCAGCACTAGGATGGTCGACACTGAAGCTTTCTTT
TRBV11-2	NA	TRBJ2-1	13	NA	CASSLAAVGEQFF	TGTGCCAGCAGCTTAGCAGCGGTTGGTGAGCAGTTCTTC
TRBV6-5	NA	TRBJ1-2	13	NA	CASSPGRNYGYTF	TGTGCCAGCAGCCCGGGACGGAACTATGGCTACACCTTC
TRBV6-6	NA	TRBJ1-2	13	NA	CASSYSGDYGYTF	TGTGCCAGCAGTTACTCGGGGGACTATGGCTACACCTTC
TRBV19	TRBD1	TRBJ2-5	16	NA	CASSIGVTGFGETQYF	TGTGCCAGTAGTATAGGGGTGACAGGGTTCGGTGAGACCCAGTACTTC
TRBV6-1	NA	TRBJ1-3	16	NA	CASSDVGRRGGNTIYF	TGTGCCAGCAGTGATGTCGGACGCAGGGGAGGAAACACCATATATTTT
TRBV19	TRBD1	TRBJ2-5	15	NA	CASSIVDRGGETQYF	TGTGCCAGTAGTATAGTCGACAGGGGCGGGGAGACCCAGTACTTC
TRBV10-1	NA	TRBJ1-2	17	NA	CASTQHPGHRQEDGYTF	TGCGCCAGCACACAGCACCCGGGGCACCGCCAAGAGGATGGCTACACCTTC
TRBV28	NA	TRBJ1-5	18	NA	CASSLWRGYGVVNQPQHF	TGTGCCAGCAGTTTATGGAGAGGGTATGGGGTGGTCAATCAGCCCCAGCATTTT
TRBV4-2	NA	TRBJ1-2	14	once	CASSQDRGAYGYTF	TGTGCCAGCAGCCAAGACAGGGGCGCATATGGCTACACCTTC
TRBV7-2	NA	TRBJ1-6	15	NA	CASSLAEGLNSPLHF	TGTGCCAGCAGCTTAGCCGAGGGTTTGAATTCACCCCTCCACTTT
TRBV7-3	NA	TRBJ1-1	15	once	CASSLSSGGGTEAFF	TGTGCCAGCAGCTTAAGCTCAGGCGGGGGAACTGAAGCTTTCTTT
TRBV5-1	TRBD2	TRBJ2-1	16	NA	CASSPGGVSSYNEQFF	TGCGCCAGCAGCCCGGGGGGTGTGAGCTCCTACAATGAGCAGTTCTTC
TRBV7-3	NA	TRBJ2-1	14	once	CASSLGFEGGEQFF	TGTGCCAGCAGCTTAGGTTTTGAAGGGGGTGAGCAGTTCTTC
TRBV6-4	NA	TRBJ1-1	13	NA	CASSRDRGTEAFF	TGTGCCAGCAGCCGGGACCGAGGGACTGAAGCTTTCTTT
TRBV6-5	NA	TRBJ2-3	12	NA	CASSKGWDTQYF	TGTGCCAGCAGTAAGGGGTGGGATACGCAGTATTTT
TRBV18	TRBD1	TRBJ2-5	15	NA	CASSNGQGVGETQYF	TGTGCCAGCTCAAACGGACAGGGGGTTGGGGAGACCCAGTACTTC
TRBV5-1	TRBD2	TRBJ2-3	15	NA	CASSPSGGAADTQYF	TGCGCCAGCAGCCCTAGCGGGGGGGCTGCAGATACGCAGTATTTT
TRBV7-2	NA	TRBJ2-5	14	NA	CASSFGGARETQYF	TGTGCCAGCAGCTTTGGGGGGGCTCGAGAGACCCAGTACTTC
TRBV4-2	TRBD2	TRBJ2-2	18	once	CASSQLNPGLAIFGELFF	TGTGCCAGCAGCCAGTTAAACCCGGGACTAGCGATCTTCGGGGAGCTGTTTTTT
TRBV7-7	NA	TRBJ1-3	14	NA	CASSLGISGNTIYF	TGTGCCAGCAGCTTAGGTATCTCTGGAAACACCATATATTTT
TRBV19	NA	TRBJ2-5	16	NA	CASSIGFGGLGETQYF	TGTGCCAGTAGTATCGGTTTCGGGGGTTTAGGGGAGACCCAGTACTTC
TRBV21-1	NA	TRBJ1-5	14	NA	CASSKARGNQPQHF	TGTGCCAGCAGCAAGGCTAGGGGCAATCAGCCCCAGCATTTT
TRBV10-3	NA	TRBJ2-2	14	NA	CAISEWGGDGELFF	TGTGCCATCAGTGAGTGGGGCGGGGACGGGGAGCTGTTTTTT
TRBV4-3	NA	TRBJ2-3	14	NA	CASSQDRSTDTQYF	TGCGCCAGCAGCCAAGACAGGAGCACAGATACGCAGTATTTT
TRBV10-3	NA	TRBJ2-3	13	NA	CAITDGPTDTQYF	TGTGCCATCACGGACGGGCCTACAGATACGCAGTATTTT
TRBV11-3	NA	TRBJ2-2	16	once	CASSPTDRRNTGELFF	TGTGCCAGCAGCCCAACGGACAGAAGGAACACCGGGGAGCTGTTTTTT
TRBV7-3	NA	TRBJ2-3	12	NA	CASSQTPDTQYF	TGTGCCAGCAGCCAAACCCCAGATACGCAGTATTTT
TRBV7-2	NA	TRBJ2-1	14	NA	CASSFTSSYNEQFF	TGTGCCAGCAGCTTCACGAGCTCCTACAATGAGCAGTTCTTC
TRBV5-1	TRBD1	TRBJ2-4	16	NA	CASSLDDPAGGNIQYF	TGCGCCAGCAGCTTGGATGACCCGGCAGGGGGAAACATTCAGTACTTC
TRBV27	NA	TRBJ2-7	12	NA	CASSPTVGEQYF	TGTGCCAGCAGTCCTACGGTGGGGGAGCAGTACTTC
TRBV5-6	NA	TRBJ1-1	14	NA	CASSRGTINTEAFF	TGTGCCAGCAGCCGGGGGACAATCAACACTGAAGCTTTCTTT
TRBV4-2	NA	TRBJ2-3	16	NA	CASSQDQVTSTDTQYF	TGTGCCAGCAGCCAAGATCAGGTGACGAGCACAGATACGCAGTATTTT
TRBV14	TRBD1	TRBJ2-3	16	NA	CASSPWEGGATDTQYF	TGTGCCAGCAGCCCCTGGGAAGGGGGCGCCACAGATACGCAGTATTTT
TRBV11-2	NA	TRBJ2-7	13	NA	CAGQPKSSYEQYF	TGTGCCGGCCAGCCGAAGAGCTCCTACGAGCAGTACTTC
TRBV18	NA	TRBJ1-3	14	NA	CASSPSVSGNTIYF	TGTGCCAGCTCACCAAGTGTGTCTGGAAACACCATATATTTT
TRBV20-1	NA	TRBJ2-7	11	NA	CSANGDEEQYF	TGCAGTGCTAACGGGGATGAGGAGCAGTACTTC
TRBV19	NA	TRBJ2-2	14	NA	CASRTQTETGELFF	TGTGCCAGTAGAACTCAGACGGAAACCGGGGAGCTGTTTTTT